This record covers a single TCR beta chain. This clone was observed a handful of times. The clone's antigen remains unknown. No much larger clone is present one base from it, and per-base qualities are unavailable. Library generation was performed with the immunoSEQ multiplex PCR assay. Following the manufacturer's protocol, the hsTCRB Kit was used to amplify rearranged TCR beta chain sequences. An Illumina MiSeq was used to sequence the TCRB libraries. The study's processing was this. Demultiplexing, trimming and gene mapping were performed with the kit vendor's proprietary platform. TCRdb took this table from immuneACCESS and kept in-frame rearrangements with V and J called. Such tables lack part of the clones; where checked against another copy, unresolved V genes explain under half of the gap, and the rest is unexplained. The V and J calls and clone size were taken over from that table, and D and trimming were inferred from the DNA. This sample gives about 66,000 clones in total; approximately 86% of them show up just once. The ten top clones hold 2.9% of the sample.

This specimen belongs to a study of a mutant IDH1 vaccine in newly diagnosed glioma (dated by TCRdb to the early 2020s). With respect to the entire study: The approximately 32 treated patients were approximately 62% male and about 40% female, with a mean age of approximately 40 years. Before enrollment, patients had received standard therapy of radiotherapy alone, temozolomide alone, or radiochemotherapy with temozolomide; most received the combination. Peripheral blood was drawn at six visits: V03 (baseline), V05, V07, V10, V12 and V13. Longitudinal TCRB deep sequencing was done for 25 treated patients, wherever samples were available for exploratory analyses.

What the authors observed across the whole study: Selection of PBMC samples for TCRB deep sequencing was based on availability. Across multiple MHC alleles, vaccine-induced immune responses were seen in more than 90% of patients. Pseudoprogression appeared unrelated to alterations in the top peripheral T cell clonotypes detected by TCRB sequencing. The authors stated that sample limitations prevented analyses of patient blood samples from being reproduced.

The CDR3 measures 13 amino acids from cysteine to phenylalanine. The DNA shown is the 39-base CDR3, in frame from base 1. Per the germline V gene (reference sequence), SGHNT is the CDR1 and YYREEE is the CDR2. V was cut back by 3 bases and J by 9 bases, leaving a gap of 15 bases between them. The sample's time point label is to be understood as: baseline, week 1 (first vaccination visit). The sample's treatment or condition label, decoded: pre-vaccination baseline after standard-of-care therapy. Donors had newly diagnosed WHO grade 3 or 4 IDH1-mutant astrocytomas with loss of nuclear ATRX. The samples were drawn from NOA16, a multicentre, single-arm, open-label phase I trial in Germany that tested a mutant IDH1 peptide vaccine in humans for the first time. Visit V03 blood draws served as the baseline sample for immunogenicity testing. Genomic DNA for TCRB sequencing was isolated from EDTA blood with the DNeasy Blood and Tissue Kit.

The TCR originated in a man younger than 45 with glioma. The sequence links TRBV5-4 to TRBJ1-2; a confident D gene designation cannot be given. The sample consisted of PBMCs, taken from a glioma patient treated with radiotherapy, temozolomide or both. The bases read TGTGCCAGCAGCTATGATCCAAAAGGGAGCTACACCTTC. It specifies CASSYDPKGSYTF.